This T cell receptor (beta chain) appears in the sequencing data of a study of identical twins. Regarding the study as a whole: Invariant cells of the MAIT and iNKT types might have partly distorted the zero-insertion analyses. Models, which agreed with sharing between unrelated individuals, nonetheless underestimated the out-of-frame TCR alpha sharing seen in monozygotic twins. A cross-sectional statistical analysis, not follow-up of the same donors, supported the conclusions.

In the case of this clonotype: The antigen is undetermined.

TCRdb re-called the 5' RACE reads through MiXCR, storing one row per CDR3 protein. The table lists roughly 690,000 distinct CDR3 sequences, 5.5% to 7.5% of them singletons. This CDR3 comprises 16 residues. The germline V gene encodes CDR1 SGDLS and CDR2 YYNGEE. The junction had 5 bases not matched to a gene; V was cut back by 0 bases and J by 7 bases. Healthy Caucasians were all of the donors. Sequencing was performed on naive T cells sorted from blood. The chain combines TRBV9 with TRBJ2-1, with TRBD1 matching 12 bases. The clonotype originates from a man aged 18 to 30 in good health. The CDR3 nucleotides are TGTGCCAGCAGCGTAGGAGGGACAGGGGGCTTGAATGAGCAGTTCTTC. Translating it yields CASSVGGTGGLNEQFF.